These T cell receptor beta chains were read from a single sample in a study of breast tumors, draining lymph nodes, adjacent tissues. TCRdb redid the calling of the multiplex PCR reads with MiXCR, one entry per CDR3 protein. The table lists around 140,000 distinct CDR3 sequences, about 20% of them singletons. The sequencing sample was made of axillary lymph node tissue. These receptors originate from a female donor with breast cancer. Some clones in this sample may be carry-over from other donors' samples. Each CDR3 is given with its conserved first and last residue. The order of the fields is D gene, clone size, J gene, V gene, CDR3 protein, CDR3 DNA. The D gene is left open where the match is weak. Size is stated for part of the rows, as once, few or many counts, or as a class when the clone is expanded.

TRBD1 | many | TRBJ2-3 | TRBV2 | CASRQGTGRRDTQYF | TGTGCCAGCAGGCAAGGGACAGGCAGGCGAGATACGCAGTATTTT
. | many | TRBJ1-4 | TRBV7-7 | CASSLLGKGHEGLLIF | TGTGCCAGCAGCTTACTCGGAAAGGGTCATGAGGGGCTACTGATTTTT
TRBD2 | many | TRBJ2-3 | TRBV7-3 | CASSLKGRGGGGTDTQYF | TGTGCCAGCAGCTTAAAAGGACGGGGGGGCGGCGGCACAGATACGCAGTATTTT
TRBD2 | many | TRBJ2-3 | TRBV19 | CASSRFRTSGNTVDTQYF | TGTGCCAGTAGTAGGTTCCGGACTAGCGGCAATACGGTAGATACGCAGTATTTT
. | many | TRBJ2-7 | TRBV10-1 | CASSLVLDSYEQYF | TGCGCCAGCTCCCTAGTCTTGGACAGCTACGAGCAGTACTTC
TRBD2 | many | TRBJ2-1 | TRBV7-8 | CASSSGLAAYNEQFF | TGTGCCAGCAGCTCGGGACTAGCGGCCTACAATGAGCAGTTCTTC
TRBD1 | many | TRBJ2-3 | TRBV2 | CASSETGMSTDTQYF | TGTGCCAGCAGCGAGACAGGGATGAGCACAGATACGCAGTATTTT
TRBD2 | many | TRBJ2-1 | TRBV29-1 | CSVEVGTSGMGEQFF | TGCAGCGTTGAAGTTGGGACTAGCGGGATGGGTGAGCAGTTCTTC
TRBD2 | . | TRBJ2-3 | TRBV28 | CASSSPLTSGRALDTQYF | TGTGCCAGCAGTTCCCCCCTGACTAGCGGGAGGGCCCTCGATACGCAGTATTTT
. | many | TRBJ2-7 | TRBV7-2 | CASSLARRSPYEQYF | TGTGCCAGCAGCTTAGCAAGGCGATCTCCCTACGAGCAGTACTTC
. | many | TRBJ2-5 | TRBV6-6 | CASSYSPWYQETQYF | TGTGCCAGCAGTTACTCCCCATGGTACCAAGAGACCCAGTACTTC
. | . | TRBJ2-3 | TRBV3-1 | CASSPDSRGFTDTQYF | TGTGCCAGCAGCCCGGACAGTCGGGGCTTCACAGATACGCAGTATTTT
TRBD2 | many | TRBJ2-6 | TRBV10-3 | CAISALAGVTGANVLTF | TGTGCCATCAGTGCACTAGCGGGAGTAACCGGGGCCAACGTCCTGACTTTC
TRBD2 | few | TRBJ2-2 | TRBV27 | CASSLKASGTRTGELFF | TGTGCCAGCAGTTTAAAGGCTAGCGGGACGCGAACCGGGGAGCTGTTTTTT
TRBD2 | many | TRBJ2-1 | TRBV13 | CASSLFGGRAYNEQFF | TGTGCCAGCAGCTTATTTGGCGGGAGGGCCTACAATGAGCAGTTCTTC
TRBD2 | many | TRBJ2-7 | TRBV15 | CATSRGTSGGRNEQYF | TGTGCCACCAGCAGAGGGACTAGCGGAGGGAGGAACGAGCAGTACTTC
TRBD2 | few | TRBJ2-1 | TRBV12-3/TRBV12-4 | CASIPQGLAGPGEQFF | TGTGCCAGCATACCACAAGGACTAGCGGGACCTGGTGAGCAGTTCTTC
. | many | TRBJ2-7 | TRBV18 | CASSPGSQRLNEQYF | TGTGCCAGCTCACCAGGGTCACAGCGTTTGAACGAGCAGTACTTC
. | . | TRBJ2-1 | TRBV20-1 | CSARHISSNEQFF | TGCAGTGCTAGGCACATCAGTTCCAATGAGCAGTTCTTC
TRBD2 | . | TRBJ2-3 | TRBV7-4 | CASSAGGGLADTQYF | TGTGCCAGCAGCGCGGGGGGGGGCCTGGCAGATACGCAGTATTTT
. | many | TRBJ2-6 | TRBV6-2/TRBV6-3 | CASSYPLANVLTF | TGTGCCAGCAGTTATCCCCTGGCCAACGTCCTGACTTTC
. | few | TRBJ2-2 | TRBV27 | CASRGLGNTGELFF | TGTGCCAGCAGGGGGCTTGGGAACACCGGGGAGCTGTTTTTT
. | many | TRBJ1-2 | TRBV20-1 | CSARRESRGYTF | TGCAGTGCTAGAAGGGAGAGTCGGGGCTACACCTTC
. | few | TRBJ2-2 | TRBV3-1 | CASSLRDIGGELFF | TGTGCCAGCAGCCTCCGGGATATTGGCGGGGAGCTGTTTTTT
. | . | TRBJ2-6 | TRBV6-6 | CASLRGIRANVLTF | TGTGCCAGCCTGCGGGGTATTCGGGCCAACGTCCTGACTTTC
TRBD1 | many | TRBJ2-7 | TRBV7-9 | CASSQTRDRAYEQYF | TGTGCCAGCAGCCAAACCCGGGACAGAGCCTACGAGCAGTACTTC
. | many | TRBJ1-4 | TRBV20-1 | CSARTGSEASTNEKLFF | TGCAGTGCTAGGACAGGATCGGAAGCATCCACTAATGAAAAACTGTTTTTT
. | . | TRBJ2-4 | TRBV6-1 | CASSDPRGAKNIQYF | TGTGCCAGCAGTGACCCTCGGGGGGCCAAAAACATTCAGTACTTC
TRBD2 | many | TRBJ2-7 | TRBV14 | CASSQVGGLDSGEQYF | TGTGCCAGCAGCCAAGTTGGGGGACTAGACTCGGGAGAGCAGTACTTC
TRBD1 | many | TRBJ1-2 | TRBV6-5 | CASSSRDRGRSYTF | TGTGCCAGCAGTTCCCGGGACAGGGGGCGCAGCTACACCTTC
. | . | TRBJ2-2 | TRBV5-8 | CASMVGSGSTGELFF | TGTGCCAGTATGGTGGGTAGCGGTTCCACCGGGGAGCTGTTTTTT
. | many | TRBJ1-2 | TRBV19 | CASSMPGSNYGYTF | TGTGCCAGTAGTATGCCAGGAAGTAACTATGGCTACACCTTC
. | many | TRBJ2-7 | TRBV7-9 | CASSLNGAYEQYF | TGTGCCAGCAGCTTAAACGGAGCCTACGAGCAGTACTTC
TRBD2 | few | TRBJ2-5 | TRBV2 | CASSAGLAGGQETQYF | TGTGCCAGCAGCGCCGGACTAGCGGGCGGCCAAGAGACCCAGTACTTC
. | many | TRBJ1-2 | TRBV2 | CASSEQGLVYGYTF | TGTGCCAGCAGTGAACAGGGGTTGGTCTATGGCTACACCTTC
TRBD2 | . | TRBJ2-3 | TRBV10-3 | CAISESGGGRTDTQYF | TGTGCCATCAGTGAGTCCGGCGGGGGTCGCACAGATACGCAGTATTTT
. | many | TRBJ1-6 | TRBV10-3 | CAISALRQGDSPLHF | TGTGCCATCAGTGCCTTAAGGCAGGGTGATTCACCCCTCCACTTT
TRBD2 | once | TRBJ2-3 | TRBV19 | CASSWTSDYTDTQYF | TGTGCCAGTAGCTGGACTAGCGATTACACAGATACGCAGTATTTT
TRBD2 | many | TRBJ2-7 | TRBV9 | CASSRSGRDFEQYF | TGTGCCAGCAGCAGAAGCGGGAGGGACTTCGAGCAGTACTTC
TRBD1 | many | TRBJ2-7 | TRBV6-1 | CASSDRADSYEQYF | TGTGCCAGCTCGGACAGGGCAGACTCCTACGAGCAGTACTTC
TRBD1 | many | TRBJ2-1 | TRBV15 | CATSRDREQGRWNNEQFF | TGTGCCACCAGCAGAGATCGGGAACAGGGGCGGTGGAACAATGAGCAGTTCTTC
TRBD2 | many | TRBJ2-3 | TRBV5-6 | CASSALLASSTDTQYF | TGTGCCAGCAGCGCCTTACTAGCGTCTAGCACAGATACGCAGTATTTT
. | many | TRBJ2-7 | TRBV27 | CASSFGGWGEQYF | TGTGCCAGCAGTTTTGGGGGGTGGGGCGAGCAGTACTTC
. | few | TRBJ2-7 | TRBV28 | CASSFAAYEQYF | TGTGCCAGCAGTTTCGCAGCCTACGAGCAGTACTTC
. | . | TRBJ2-2 | TRBV14 | CASSQGAATGELFF | TGTGCCAGCAGCCAAGGGGCAGCCACCGGGGAGCTGTTTTTT
TRBD2 | many | TRBJ2-1 | TRBV30 | CAFGLAYNEQFF | TGTGCCTTCGGACTAGCCTACAATGAGCAGTTCTTC
TRBD1 | many | TRBJ1-2 | TRBV24-1 | CATSDPGQGIYGYTF | TGTGCCACCAGTGATCCCGGACAGGGAATCTATGGCTACACCTTC
TRBD1 | many | TRBJ1-3 | TRBV11-2 | CASSQGGASGNTIYF | TGTGCCAGCAGCCAAGGGGGCGCATCGGGAAACACCATATATTTT